The sequence of this T cell receptor beta chain was determined in a study of radiotherapy plus CTLA-4 blockade in lung cancer. Libraries were prepared by immunoSEQ multiplex PCR; TCRdb keeps only in-frame clonotypes and omits some of them. The sample lists approximately 40,000 clones; 86% were seen once. Lung cancer patients with chemo-refractory metastatic non-small-cell disease were given focal radiation plus CTLA-4 blockade with ipilimumab. Germline V lookup: CDR1 SGHAT, CDR2 FQNNGV. With 2 bases removed from V and 9 bases from J, the gap between germline ends came to 8 bases. This CDR3 region has 12 residues.

Sequenced here: peripheral blood, sampled from a patient treated with radiotherapy plus ipilimumab. The V call is TRBV11-2, the J call TRBJ1-5, with D maybe TRBD1 (5 bases). This TCR was recovered from a human donor with non-small cell lung cancer whose response to radiotherapy plus ipilimumab could not be evaluated. Written as DNA, the CDR3 is TGTGCCAGCAGCTTATCCACAGGGCCCCAGCATTTT. Translated, it gives CASSLSTGPQHF.